Listed below are T cell receptor beta chains from one sample, sequenced in a study of shared clonotypes between healthy human individuals. Some clones are missing from TCRdb's copy, which holds only in-frame ones; the method was immunoSEQ multiplex PCR. The top ten hold more than 0.3% of the sample, which has hundreds of thousands of clones, 95% to 98% seen once. Sequencing input: naive CD8+ T cells sorted from blood. The receptors originated from a man younger than 45 in good health. CDR3s include the opening cysteine and the closing phenylalanine or tryptophan. A D gene is named only where the DNA matches it firmly. Not all rows give a size; the values are once, few, many and, for expanded clones, a class.

size	V	D	J	CDR3	DNA
once	TRBV11-2	NA	TRBJ1-5	CASSLEVGMGDQPQHF	TGTGCCAGCAGCTTAGAGGTGGGGATGGGCGATCAGCCCCAGCATTTT
NA	TRBV11-2	NA	TRBJ1-2	CASSPPDGGYGYTF	TGTGCCAGCAGCCCTCCCGACGGGGGCTATGGCTACACCTTC
NA	TRBV19	TRBD2	TRBJ2-7	CASSIGRLAGTYEQYF	TGTGCCAGTAGTATAGGAAGACTAGCGGGAACCTACGAGCAGTACTTC
NA	TRBV7-9	NA	TRBJ2-7	CASSYRGGLYEQYF	TGTGCCAGCAGCTACAGGGGAGGACTCTACGAGCAGTACTTC
NA	TRBV28	NA	TRBJ2-7	CASSLYTRDSYEQYF	TGTGCCAGCAGTTTATATACGCGGGACAGTTACGAGCAGTACTTC
NA	TRBV9	TRBD1	TRBJ2-7	CASSVAGQGDEQYF	TGTGCCAGCAGCGTAGCGGGACAGGGGGACGAGCAGTACTTC
NA	TRBV2	TRBD1	TRBJ2-1	CASMGRGSYNEQFF	TGTGCCAGCATGGGCAGGGGGTCCTACAATGAGCAGTTCTTC
NA	TRBV27	NA	TRBJ2-2	CASSFYRIPTGELFF	TGTGCCAGCAGTTTTTACAGGATCCCCACCGGGGAGCTGTTTTTT
NA	TRBV15	NA	TRBJ1-5	CATSRVRGANQPQHF	TGTGCCACCAGCAGGGTCCGGGGCGCAAATCAGCCCCAGCATTTT
NA	TRBV6-5	TRBD1	TRBJ2-2	CATYRGYTGELFF	TGTGCCACTTACAGGGGATATACCGGGGAGCTGTTTTTT
NA	TRBV7-2	TRBD2	TRBJ2-3	CASSFTIAGGRTDTQYF	TGTGCCAGCAGCTTTACGATAGCGGGAGGCCGCACAGATACGCAGTATTTT
NA	TRBV19	NA	TRBJ1-5	CASSIGGFPNQPQHF	TGTGCCAGTAGTATTGGGGGATTCCCAAATCAGCCCCAGCATTTT
NA	TRBV29-1	TRBD1	TRBJ2-7	CSAMTRDRDYEQYF	TGCAGTGCTATGACCCGGGACAGGGACTACGAGCAGTACTTC
NA	TRBV7-9	NA	TRBJ2-5	CASSPLPGTRQETQYF	TGTGCCAGCAGCCCTCTCCCCGGGACTCGGCAGGAGACCCAGTACTTC
NA	TRBV2	NA	TRBJ1-5	CASSEWGQYSNQPQHF	TGTGCCAGCAGTGAATGGGGGCAGTATAGCAATCAGCCCCAGCATTTT
NA	TRBV6-6	NA	TRBJ1-4	CASSSLDSSTNEKLFF	TGTGCCAGCAGTTCCCTGGACAGTTCAACTAATGAAAAACTGTTTTTT
NA	TRBV5-4	TRBD2	TRBJ2-1	CASSLAPGTSVIREQFF	TGTGCCAGCAGCTTGGCGCCGGGGACTAGCGTTATACGTGAGCAGTTCTTC
NA	TRBV13	NA	TRBJ2-1	CASSSFSGNNEQFF	TGTGCCAGCAGCTCCTTTAGCGGAAACAATGAGCAGTTCTTC
once	TRBV4-1	NA	TRBJ2-1	CASSLQPLDNEQFF	TGCGCCAGCAGCCTCCAACCCTTAGACAATGAGCAGTTCTTC
NA	TRBV9	TRBD2	TRBJ2-1	CASSASLTGTTYYEQFF	TGTGCCAGCAGCGCCAGCTTAACCGGGACTACTTACTATGAGCAGTTCTTC
NA	TRBV4-1	NA	TRBJ2-7	CASSQETRTYEQYF	TGCGCCAGCAGCCAAGAAACTAGAACGTACGAGCAGTACTTC
once	TRBV13	TRBD2	TRBJ2-3	CASSPPGGLAGTDTQYF	TGTGCCAGCAGCCCGCCCGGAGGACTAGCTGGCACAGATACGCAGTATTTT
NA	TRBV2	NA	TRBJ1-1	CASSEETASDEAFF	TGTGCCAGCAGTGAAGAAACAGCGAGTGATGAAGCTTTCTTT
NA	TRBV6-6	NA	TRBJ2-1	CASSPSMAEYNEQFF	TGTGCCAGCAGTCCTTCAATGGCGGAATACAATGAGCAGTTCTTC
NA	TRBV4-1	TRBD2	TRBJ2-1	CASSQQVLSGMSDNEQFF	TGCGCCAGCAGCCAACAGGTCCTAAGCGGGATGAGCGACAATGAGCAGTTCTTC
NA	TRBV6-5	TRBD1	TRBJ1-4	CASRTTGAANEKLFF	TGTGCCAGCAGGACCACAGGGGCGGCTAATGAAAAACTGTTTTTT
NA	TRBV29-1	NA	TRBJ2-7	CSVGSAREYEQYF	TGCAGCGTTGGAAGCGCCAGAGAATACGAGCAGTACTTC
NA	TRBV7-9	TRBD2	TRBJ2-5	CASSSYGLANSQETQYF	TGTGCCAGCAGCTCTTATGGACTAGCGAATTCCCAAGAGACCCAGTACTTC
NA	TRBV7-9	TRBD1	TRBJ1-2	CASSLGTGTGYTF	TGTGCCAGCAGCTTGGGGACAGGGACCGGCTACACCTTC
once	TRBV15	TRBD2	TRBJ2-1	CATSRGTSGLDEQFF	TGTGCCACCAGCAGGGGGACTAGCGGGTTGGATGAGCAGTTCTTC
NA	TRBV13	TRBD1	TRBJ2-7	CASSTGQGLGEQYF	TGTGCCAGCAGCACCGGACAGGGGCTGGGCGAGCAGTACTTC
NA	TRBV7-9	TRBD2	TRBJ2-5	CASSLGAGGETQYF	TGTGCCAGCAGCTTAGGTGCGGGAGGGGAGACCCAGTACTTC
NA	TRBV7-7	NA	TRBJ2-1	CASSSPGGYEQFF	TGTGCTAGCAGCTCCCCCGGGGGTTATGAGCAGTTCTTC
NA	TRBV30	TRBD2	TRBJ2-1	CAWSVWGRVDNEQFF	TGTGCCTGGAGTGTTTGGGGGAGGGTAGACAATGAGCAGTTCTTC
NA	TRBV5-4	NA	TRBJ2-3	CASRHLDDGPSTDTQYF	TGTGCCAGCAGACATCTAGATGACGGCCCTAGCACAGATACGCAGTATTTT
NA	TRBV12-5	NA	TRBJ1-1	CASGSSWFEAFF	TGTGCTAGTGGTTCCTCCTGGTTTGAAGCTTTCTTT
NA	TRBV6-5	TRBD2	TRBJ2-5	CASIGVAGASETQYF	TGTGCCAGCATAGGGGTAGCGGGAGCTTCAGAGACCCAGTACTTC
NA	TRBV11-2	NA	TRBJ2-1	CASSWFVSSSYNEQFF	TGTGCCAGCAGCTGGTTTGTTTCTAGCTCCTACAATGAGCAGTTCTTC
NA	TRBV7-9	NA	TRBJ2-1	CASSFSRNSYNEQFF	TGTGCCAGCAGCTTTAGCCGGAATTCCTACAATGAGCAGTTCTTC
NA	TRBV7-2	TRBD2	TRBJ2-1	CASSLEGKREGSYNEQFF	TGTGCCAGCAGCTTAGAGGGTAAGCGGGAGGGTTCCTACAATGAGCAGTTCTTC
NA	TRBV27	NA	TRBJ2-5	CASSFGASARTQYF	TGTGCCAGCAGTTTCGGCGCCTCTGCTCGGACCCAGTACTTC